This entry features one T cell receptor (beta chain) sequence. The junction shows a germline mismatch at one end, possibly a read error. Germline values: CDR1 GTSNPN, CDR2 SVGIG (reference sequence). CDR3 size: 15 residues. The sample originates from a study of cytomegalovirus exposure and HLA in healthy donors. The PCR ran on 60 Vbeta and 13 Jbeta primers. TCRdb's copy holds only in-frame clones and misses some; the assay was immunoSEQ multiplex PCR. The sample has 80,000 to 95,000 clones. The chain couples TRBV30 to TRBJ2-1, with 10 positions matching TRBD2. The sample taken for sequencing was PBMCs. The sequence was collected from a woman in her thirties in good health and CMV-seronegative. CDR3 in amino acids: CAGRSGLANYNEQFF. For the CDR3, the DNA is TGTGCCGGGAGATCGGGACTAGCGAACTACAATGAGCAGTTCTTC.